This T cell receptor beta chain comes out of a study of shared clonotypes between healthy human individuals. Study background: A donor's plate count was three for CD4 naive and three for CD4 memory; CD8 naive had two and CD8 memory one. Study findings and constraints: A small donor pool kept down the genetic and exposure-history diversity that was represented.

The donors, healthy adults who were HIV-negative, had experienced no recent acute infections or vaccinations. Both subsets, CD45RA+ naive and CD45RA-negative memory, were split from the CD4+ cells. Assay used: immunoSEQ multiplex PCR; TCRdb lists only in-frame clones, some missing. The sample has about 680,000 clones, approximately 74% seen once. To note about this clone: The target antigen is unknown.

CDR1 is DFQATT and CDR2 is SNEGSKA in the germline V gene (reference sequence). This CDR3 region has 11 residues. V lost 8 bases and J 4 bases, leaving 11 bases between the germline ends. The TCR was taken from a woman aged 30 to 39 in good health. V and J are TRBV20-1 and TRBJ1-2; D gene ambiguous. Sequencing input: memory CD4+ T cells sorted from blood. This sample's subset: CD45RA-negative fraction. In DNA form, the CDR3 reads TGCAGTTCAGCAAGTTCCTATGGCTACACCTTC. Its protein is CSSASSYGYTF.